These T cell receptor beta chains were read from a single sample in a study of T cells in Graves' hyperthyroidism and ophthalmopathy. TCRdb re-analysed the multiplex PCR reads in MiXCR, keeping a single row per CDR3 protein. Here the sample spans approximately 410,000 distinct CDR3 sequences, about an eighth being singletons. The sample comprised blood. The receptors originated from a woman between 18 and 29 years old with Graves' hyperthyroidism. Each CDR3 is given with its conserved first and last residue. The order of the fields is D gene, V gene, clone size, J gene, CDR3 DNA, CDR3 protein. A D gene is named only where the DNA matches it firmly. Clone size is stated in some rows and not others, as once, few, many or a class when expanded.

>TRBD1|TRBV5-5|few|TRBJ2-2
TGTGCCAGCAGCCGTCGCACAGGGGGCTACACCGGGGAGCTGTTTTTT
CASSRRTGGYTGELFF
>TRBD2|TRBV20-1|many|TRBJ2-7
TGCAGTGCTAGAGATCTTTCGGGGGGGGCCTACGAGCAGTACTTC
CSARDLSGGAYEQYF
>NA|TRBV4-1|NA|TRBJ1-1
TGCGCCAGCAGCCAGGTCGGGGTCGCGAACACTGAAGCTTTCTTT
CASSQVGVANTEAFF
>NA|TRBV20-1|many|TRBJ2-5
TGCAGTGCTAGGATGCGCGAGACCCAGTACTTC
CSARMRETQYF
>NA|TRBV5-1|many|TRBJ1-1
TGCGCCAGCAGCTTGAACGGCGTGGCTCTGGCCACTGAAGCTTTCTTT
CASSLNGVALATEAFF
>NA|TRBV11-2|NA|TRBJ2-1
TGTGCCAGCAGCTTAACGGACTCAAGCTCCTACAATGAGCAGTTCTTC
CASSLTDSSSYNEQFF
>NA|TRBV6-2/TRBV6-3|many|TRBJ2-7
TGTGCCAGCAGTTCTGCCCTCGGGACTTCCTCCTACGAGCAGTACTTC
CASSSALGTSSYEQYF
>NA|TRBV2|many|TRBJ1-2
TGTGCCAGCAGTGGCACAGCTAACTATGGCTACACCTTC
CASSGTANYGYTF
>NA|TRBV12-3/TRBV12-4|many|TRBJ1-2
TGTGCCAGCAGTTTCCGTGGGGGTAGTGTGGGCTACACCTTC
CASSFRGGSVGYTF
>TRBD1|TRBV10-3|few|TRBJ2-5
TGTGCCACTTCGGAAGGGGGCTCGGTGACCCAGTACTTC
CATSEGGSVTQYF
>NA|TRBV7-3|few|TRBJ1-5
TGTGCCAGCAGCTTAACGACAGATCAGCCCCAGCATTTT
CASSLTTDQPQHF
>NA|TRBV7-2|many|TRBJ1-3
TGTGCCAGCAGCTCCAGCACGAGCTCTGGAAACACCATATATTTT
CASSSSTSSGNTIYF
>NA|TRBV19|few|TRBJ2-2
TGTGCCAGTAGTATAGTGAGCCAGGGTGACACCGGGGAGCTGTTTTTT
CASSIVSQGDTGELFF
>NA|TRBV20-1|many|TRBJ2-7
TGCAGTGCCAAAGACACCCTGCCCTACGAGCAGTACTTC
CSAKDTLPYEQYF
>NA|TRBV19|few|TRBJ2-7
TGTGCCAGTTCACATGACGCAACCTACGAGCAGTACTTC
CASSHDATYEQYF
>TRBD1|TRBV6-2/TRBV6-3|many|TRBJ1-5
TGTGCCAGCAGGAAACAGGGGGCACGGGGCAATCAGCCCCAGCATTTT
CASRKQGARGNQPQHF
>NA|TRBV12-3/TRBV12-4|NA|TRBJ1-3
TGTGCCAGCAGCCCGGGACATCCATCTGGAAACACCATATATTTT
CASSPGHPSGNTIYF
>NA|TRBV3-1|NA|TRBJ1-1
TGTGCCAGCAGCCAAGTTTTCGGAATTGAAGCTTTCTTT
CASSQVFGIEAFF
>NA|TRBV6-1|few|TRBJ1-6
TGTGCCAGCAGTGAATCGGGCAGGGGATACTCACCCCTCCACTTT
CASSESGRGYSPLHF
>NA|TRBV18|many|TRBJ2-1
TGTGCCAGCTCACCCTTGCTGGGTCATGAGCAGTTCTTC
CASSPLLGHEQFF
>NA|TRBV28|few|TRBJ2-5
TGTGCCAGCAGTTTATTAAGGGAAAAGTACTTC
CASSLLREKYF
>NA|TRBV30|many|TRBJ1-2
TGTGCCTGGAAGGGGGTCTATGGCTACACCTTC
CAWKGVYGYTF